The clone carrying this T cell receptor beta chain was seen only a few times. Its antigen is not identified. The data derive from a study of CD8 T cells in ankylosing spondylitis. Study-wide results and limits: In peripheral blood, disease-linked CD8+ clones occurred at relatively low frequencies. Reportedly, significant enrichment of disease-linked clones occurred in matched ankylosing spondylitis synovial fluid. Seven to nine highly homologous variants formed a TCR beta motif that appeared characteristic of ankylosing spondylitis blood.

This CDR3 has 15 residues. Per the germline V gene, CDR1 is DFQATT and CDR2 is SNEGSKA (reference sequence). V lost 4 bases to trimming and J lost 3 bases; unmatched junction nucleotides: 12. Quantitative 5'-RACE was performed with molecular barcodes, and it yielded the TCR beta libraries. TCRdb ran MiXCR on the 5' RACE reads and lists one entry per CDR3 protein. The table lists about 340,000 distinct CDR3 sequences, around 20% of them singletons. The sample was blood, either unsorted or a sorted T cell fraction (not recorded which). This sequence originates from a male donor with ankylosing spondylitis or in good health (not recorded which). V and J are TRBV20-1 and TRBJ2-7; 7 bases align to TRBD1. The CDR3 DNA is TGCAGTGCTAAGTCGCTCAAGGGGGCTGACTACGAGCAGTACTTC. As protein: CSAKSLKGADYEQYF.